This T cell receptor beta chain was identified during a study of CD4+ T cells in melanoma. CDR1 is MGHRA, CDR2 YSYEKL, per germline. The V gene lost 1 base and the J gene lost 0 bases, with 9 bases spanning the gap. CDR3 length: 15 residues. Clones were read by immunoSEQ multiplex PCR, and TCRdb kept only the in-frame ones, dropping some. The sample has 140,000 or so clones; approximately 91% are singletons. This sequence originates from a human donor with melanoma. J is TRBJ1-2 and V is TRBV4-1; D is undetermined. The CDR3 spells CASSQVQASNYGYTF. The CDR3, as DNA: TGCGCCAGCAGCCAAGTTCAGGCGTCTAACTATGGCTACACCTTC.